This TCR beta chain is drawn from a study of blood T cell repertoires in COVID-19. Study-wide background: COVID-19 samples from acute and convalescent phases originated in the United States, Italy and Spain. T cells, B-cell-depleted T cells, or PBMCs provided the cDNA or gDNA that served as material.

This clone was seen once. Original analysis: It was from reference gene primer amplification that nucleated cell counts were estimated. Clones were sequenced by immunoSEQ multiplex PCR, and TCRdb holds only the in-frame ones, with some missing. V and J calls plus clone size are reproduced from that table; the DNA served to infer D and trimming. The table lists 200,000 to 300,000 clones, more than 70% of them singletons. CDR3 length: 13 amino acids. V shed 4 bases, J shed 1 base, and the junction held 0 bases outside the gene matches. Looked up from germline, CDR1 is SQVTM and CDR2 is ANQGSEA. This sequence was found in a woman aged 50 to 65 with acute or convalescent COVID-19. This sequence joins TRBV29-1 and TRBJ2-2, with 7 bases identical to TRBD1. Sequenced material: peripheral blood. The CDR3 here is CSVGQGNTGELFF. Written as DNA, the CDR3 is TGCAGCGTTGGACAGGGGAACACCGGGGAGCTGTTTTTT.